The 18 T cell receptor beta chains below were found in one sample sequenced in a study of blood T cell repertoires in COVID-19. TCRdb's copy holds only in-frame clones and misses some; the assay was immunoSEQ multiplex PCR. The profile shows about 300,000 clones, approximately 89% of them singletons. Sequencing was done on a sample of peripheral blood. The receptors originated from a woman aged 25 to 39 with COVID-19, enrolled during active disease.

J is TRBJ1-6 and V is TRBV27; the match to TRBD1 covers 8 bases. The V segment lost 2 bases and the J segment 9 bases; nucleotides outside the gene matches: 9. CDR1 MNHEY and CDR2 SMNVEV come from the germline V gene (reference sequence). The CDR3 has 16 residues. The CDR3 DNA reads as TGTGCCAGCAGTTTACTCGGACAGGGTATCGGTTCACCCCTCCACTTT. Its translation is CASSLLGQGIGSPLHF.

This chain uses TRBV2 with TRBJ1-2; 8 nucleotides line up with TRBD1. Germline CDR1 is SNHLY and CDR2 is FYNNEI. V shed 5 bases, J shed 7 bases, and the junction held 9 bases outside the gene matches. The CDR3 runs to 14 residues. The CDR3 coding sequence is TGTGCCAGCAGTCCTCAGGGGGCGACTGGTGGCTACACCTTC. It specifies CASSPQGATGGYTF.

The V and J genes are TRBV12-3 or TRBV12-4 and TRBJ1-2; D is undetermined. Deletions cut 2 bases from V and 7 bases from J, with 11 bases between. This CDR3 spans 13 amino acids. Written as DNA, the CDR3 is TGTGCCAGCAGTTTAAGGCAACTATTTGGCTACACCTTC. Amino acids: CASSLRQLFGYTF.

This rearrangement joins TRBV5-6 to TRBJ2-7, with D possibly matching TRBD1 (5 bases). This CDR3 contains 14 residues. V was shortened by 0 bases and J by 2 bases, with 9 bases between the two germline ends. Germline V gene lookup returns CDR1 SGHDT and CDR2 YYEEEE. The CDR3 DNA reads as TGTGCCAGCAGCTTGGGACAGCTCACCTACGAGCAGTACGTC. It yields the protein CASSLGQLTYEQYV.

In this sample, this clone turned up a few times. The chain has TRBV12-3 or TRBV12-4 and TRBJ1-2, with D tentatively TRBD1 (6 bases). V lost 7 bases to trimming and J lost 6 bases, with 12 bases between them. This CDR3 is built from 12 residues. The CDR3 loop reads CASTGDIHGYTF. CDR3 nucleotides: TGTGCCAGCACCGGGGACATCCATGGCTACACCTTC.

The rearrangement links TRBV24-1 to TRBJ1-5; D is uncertain. The CDR3 consists of 16 residues. Germline V CDR1 and CDR2: KGHDR, SFDVKD. V lost 4 bases, J lost 0 bases, and 12 bases lay in between. CDR3 in amino acids: CATSEGGGISNQPQHF. The CDR3 DNA follows: TGTGCCACCAGTGAGGGCGGAGGGATTAGCAATCAGCCCCAGCATTTT.

The CDR3 protein is CASSYLYSTSNTEAFF. The CDR3 DNA follows: TGTGCCAGCAGTTACTTGTACAGCACTTCGAACACTGAAGCTTTCTTT. The chain combines TRBV6-5 with TRBJ1-1; D is undetermined. This CDR3 has 16 residues. CDR1 MNHEY and CDR2 SVGAGI come from the germline V gene. Trimming took off 1 base at V and 1 base at J, with 13 bases between the two ends.

Written as DNA, the CDR3 is TGTGTCACAGGGACAGGGAATTCACCCCTCCACTTT. This encodes CVTGTGNSPLHF. V usage is TRBV28 and J usage is TRBJ1-6, with TRBD1 identical over 9 bases. Germline loops: CDR1 MDHEN, CDR2 SYDVKM. This CDR3 comprises 12 residues.

The CDR3 nucleotides are TGTGCCAGCAGTGTCGAGGTCTACGAGCAGTACTTC. It codes for CASSVEVYEQYF. The chain is built from TRBV2 and TRBJ2-7; D not resolved. Trimming pared 4 bases from V and 3 bases from J, leaving 7 bases between. The CDR3 contains 12 residues. Germline loops: CDR1 SNHLY, CDR2 FYNNEI.

This clone occurred once. The chain is built from TRBV5-1 and TRBJ1-1; TRBD1 matches 7 bases. CDR3 length equals 15 residues. Germline V gene data show CDR1 as SGHRS and CDR2 as YFSETQ. Trimming at V came to 0 bases and at J to 1 base, leaving 3 bases not matched to a gene. Here the CDR3 reads CASSLGDSPNTEAFF. In nucleotides, the CDR3 is TGCGCCAGCAGCTTGGGGGACAGCCCGAACACTGAAGCTTTCTTT.

The genes are TRBV18 and TRBJ1-4; D remains unclear. This CDR3 is 13 amino acids long. Between the trimmed V and J ends, which lost 3 bases and 9 bases, there was a span of 11 bases. Germline CDR1 is KGHSH and CDR2 is LQKENI. The CDR3 loop is CASSPPGEQKLFF. The CDR3 DNA follows: TGTGCCAGCTCACCCCCAGGCGAGCAAAAACTGTTTTTT.

With regard to this clone: This CDR3 is also generated by other DNA sequences in the sample. The rearrangement uses TRBV28 and TRBJ1-2; 8 bases are shared with TRBD1. The V and J ends lost 6 bases and 7 bases, in that order; junction bases with no gene match: 7. Per the germline V gene, CDR1 is MDHEN and CDR2 is SYDVKM. The CDR3 spans 13 residues. The CDR3 reads CASSPDRVRGYTF. The CDR3 DNA reads TGTGCCAGCAGCCCGGACAGGGTGCGTGGCTACACCTTC.

This clone was recorded a few times. This sequence joins TRBV30 and TRBJ2-7; TRBD1 matches 7 bases. CDR1 and CDR2 (germline): GTSNPN, SVGIG (reference sequence). The CDR3 loop spans 14 amino acids. The ends lost 2 bases at V and 3 bases at J; junction bases unmatched: 7. The DNA of the CDR3 is TGTGCCTGGAGTTTTGGACAGGTTCTCTACGAGCAGTACTTC. Protein: CAWSFGQVLYEQYF.

This sequence joins TRBV7-9 and TRBJ2-6; a weak D match, TRBD1 (6 bases). V lost 0 bases to trimming and J lost 4 bases, with 16 bases between them. The V gene's germline CDR1 is SEHNR and CDR2 FQNEAQ (reference sequence). The CDR3 consists of 18 residues. The CDR3 DNA is TGTGCCAGCAGCTTAGCCCGAACAGGGCCCCTCGGGGCCAACGTCCTGACTTTC. Translating gives CASSLARTGPLGANVLTF.

The V and J genes are TRBV18 and TRBJ1-2, with 9 bases matching TRBD1. This CDR3 spans 13 amino acids. Germline-derived CDR1 and CDR2 are KGHSH and LQKENI. Trimming removed 4 bases from V and 7 bases from J; junction bases left unmatched: 4. The CDR3 reads CASSQGQGRGYTF. The CDR3 DNA follows: TGTGCCAGCTCACAGGGACAGGGCCGTGGCTACACCTTC.

This clone was counted only a few times. CDR3 sequence: CASSPGQGLQPQHF. In DNA, the CDR3 is TGTGCCAGCAGCCCGGGACAGGGGCTTCAGCCCCAGCATTTT. The chain employs TRBV3-1 (or the pseudogene TRBV3-2) and TRBJ1-5, with 10 nucleotides matching TRBD1. The germline gives CDR1 LGHDT, CDR2 YNNKEL (reference sequence). The CDR3 extends over 14 amino acids. Trimming cost V 4 bases and J 6 bases; bases outside gene matches: 3.

The chain recombines TRBV7-9 with TRBJ1-4, with 9 bases that match TRBD1. The germline V gene encodes CDR1 SEHNR and CDR2 FQNEAQ (reference sequence). The CDR3 runs 15 residues. V shed 5 bases, J shed 5 bases, and the junction held 6 bases outside the gene matches. CDR3: CASSGQGPLNEKLFF. CDR3 DNA: TGTGCCAGCAGCGGACAGGGGCCGTTGAATGAAAAACTGTTTTTT.

CDR3 nucleotide sequence: TGCGCCAGCAGACCTACCCTAGCGGGGGGGTCATATGAGCAGTTCTTC. Protein product: CASRPTLAGGSYEQFF. The chain uses TRBV5-1 and TRBJ2-1, with 12 bases fitting TRBD2. This CDR3 is 16 amino acids long. The germline V gene has CDR1 SGHRS and CDR2 YFSETQ. The trim removed 5 bases at V and 8 bases at J, leaving 11 bases unmatched.